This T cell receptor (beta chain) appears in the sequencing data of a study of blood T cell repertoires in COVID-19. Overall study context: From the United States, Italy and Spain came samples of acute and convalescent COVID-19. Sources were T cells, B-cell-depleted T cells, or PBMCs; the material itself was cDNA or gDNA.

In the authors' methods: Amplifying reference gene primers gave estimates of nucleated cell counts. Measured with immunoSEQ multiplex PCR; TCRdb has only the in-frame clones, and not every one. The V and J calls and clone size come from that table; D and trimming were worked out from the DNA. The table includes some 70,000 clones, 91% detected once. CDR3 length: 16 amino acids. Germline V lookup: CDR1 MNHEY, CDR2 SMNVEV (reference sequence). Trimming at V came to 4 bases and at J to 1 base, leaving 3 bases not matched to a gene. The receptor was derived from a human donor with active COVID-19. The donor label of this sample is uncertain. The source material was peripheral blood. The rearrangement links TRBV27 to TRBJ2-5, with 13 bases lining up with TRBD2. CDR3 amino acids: CASSSGLAGVQETQYF. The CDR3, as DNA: TGTGCCAGCAGTTCCGGACTAGCGGGAGTCCAAGAGACCCAGTACTTC.